These 25 T cell receptor beta chains were all obtained from the same sample, sequenced in a study of shared clonotypes between healthy human individuals. The repertoire was sequenced with immunoSEQ multiplex PCR; TCRdb's copy has only in-frame clones and lacks some. The repertoire has under 1,900,000 clones, approximately 98.5% of them found once; the top ten carry 0.3% to 0.45%. The sample consisted of naive CD4+ T cells sorted from blood. Subset here: CD45RA+ positively selected. The receptors were gathered from a young man in good health.

This chain connects TRBV7-6 to TRBJ2-1; 9 bases fit TRBD1. V gave up 4 bases and J gave up 3 bases; unmatched junction bases: 4. Germline assignment: CDR1 SGHVS and CDR2 FNYEAQ. CDR3 size: 15 residues. The CDR3 bases are TGTGCCAGCAGCTCCGGGACAGGGTTCTACAATGAGCAGTTCTTC. This gives the protein CASSSGTGFYNEQFF.

The chain has TRBV19 and TRBJ1-1, with D tentatively TRBD1 (5 bases). The CDR3 covers 16 residues. Germline CDR1 LNHDA, CDR2 SQIVND (reference sequence). V lost 7 bases, J lost 3 bases, and 21 bases lay in between. The CDR3 nucleotides read TGTGCCAGTACCCGGGAGGGGCAGGCTTGGTACACTGAAGCTTTCTTT. Its translation is CASTREGQAWYTEAFF.

The chain uses TRBV7-9 and TRBJ2-1; D perhaps matches TRBD2 (5 bases). The ends were cut back, 5 bases at V and 7 bases at J, with 9 bases in the middle. The germline CDR1 and CDR2 sequences are SEHNR and FQNEAQ (reference sequence). This CDR3 is 12 amino acids long. CDR3 loop: CASSQLVNEQFF. CDR3 DNA sequence: TGTGCCAGCAGCCAACTAGTGAATGAGCAGTTCTTC.

The J gene is TRBJ2-3, the V gene TRBV7-8, with TRBD2 identical over 11 bases. Germline CDR1 and CDR2: SGHVS and FQNEAQ. The ends lost 1 base at V and 4 bases at J; junction bases unmatched: 4. The CDR3 length is 16 residues. CDR3 amino acids: CASSLVLAGDADTQYF. CDR3 sequence (DNA): TGTGCCAGCAGCTTAGTACTAGCGGGAGATGCAGATACGCAGTATTTT.

This clone was detected a few times. The chain couples TRBV7-9 to TRBJ1-5, with TRBD1 as a possible D gene (5 bases). The germline V gene has CDR1 SEHNR and CDR2 FQNEAQ (reference sequence). The ends were cut back, 5 bases at V and 6 bases at J, with 11 bases in the middle. The CDR3 is made up of 13 amino acids. The CDR3 loop is CASSPQGAQPQHF. The CDR3 nucleotides are TGTGCCAGCAGCCCCCAAGGGGCTCAGCCCCAGCATTTT.

CDR3 sequence (DNA): TGTGCCACCAGCCCCCCTTCCCGTACGCAGTATTTT. Translation: CATSPPSRTQYF. The chain couples TRBV15 to TRBJ2-3; D remains ambiguous. Germline V CDR1 and CDR2: LNHNV, YYDKDF (reference sequence). V gave up 5 bases and J gave up 8 bases, with 11 bases separating them. The CDR3 length is 12 residues.

Comment on this clone: This sample includes further DNA sequences coding for the same CDR3. The chain carries TRBV14 and TRBJ1-1; D may be TRBD1 (6 bases). Germline CDR1 reads SGHDN; CDR2 reads FVKESK. This CDR3 region has 14 residues. Deletions cut 1 base from V and 5 bases from J, with 11 bases between. The CDR3 reads CASSQVRGGTEAFF. The CDR3 DNA is TGTGCCAGCAGCCAAGTCAGGGGAGGGACTGAAGCTTTCTTT.

The chain has TRBV5-8 and TRBJ1-4; D is unclear. The germline gives CDR1 SGHTS, CDR2 YDEGEE. V lost 7 bases and J 3 bases, leaving 13 bases between the germline ends. The CDR3 is 14 residues long. Here the CDR3 reads CASLSGRSNEKLFF. The CDR3 DNA reads TGTGCCAGCCTCTCCGGCAGGTCTAATGAAAAACTGTTTTTT.

The chain links TRBV19 to TRBJ2-4, with D uncertain. Germline CDR1 reads LNHDA; CDR2 reads SQIVND (reference sequence). CDR3 length: 13 amino acids. Trimming removed 11 bases from V and 3 bases from J, with 14 bases in between. The CDR3 reads CAGNRHLKNIQYF. The CDR3, as DNA: TGTGCCGGAAACCGACACCTCAAAAACATTCAGTACTTC.

V is TRBV5-1 and J is TRBJ2-2; D gene ambiguous. CDR1 and CDR2 from the germline V gene are SGHRS and YFSETQ. The CDR3 runs 16 residues. Trimming took off 0 bases at V and 0 bases at J, with 9 bases between the two ends. The CDR3 region is CASSLVGVANTGELFF. The DNA of the CDR3 is TGCGCCAGCAGCTTGGTAGGTGTTGCGAACACCGGGGAGCTGTTTTTT.

The chain has TRBV7-9 and TRBJ2-2; D remains ambiguous. The CDR3 contains 18 residues. V was trimmed by 4 bases and J by 0 bases, leaving 18 bases between them. The germline CDR1 and CDR2 sequences are SEHNR and FQNEAQ (reference sequence). This CDR3 is CASSSNGGYTPNTGELFF. CDR3 coding DNA: TGTGCCAGCAGCTCCAATGGTGGTTATACCCCGAACACCGGGGAGCTGTTTTTT. The variable domain in full, with the rest retrieved from reference TRBV7-9 and TRBJ2-2, is DTGVSQNPRHKITKRGQNVTFRCDPISEHNRLYWYRQTLGQGPEFLTYFQNEAQLEKSRLLSDRFSAERPKGSFSTLEIQRTEQGDSAMYLCASSSNGGYTPNTGELFFGEGSRLTVL.

The chain carries TRBV5-1 and TRBJ2-1; TRBD2 agrees at 14 bases. The CDR3 extends over 16 amino acids. The V gene end was trimmed by 0 bases and the J gene end by 8 bases; junction bases not matched to a gene: 4. Germline V gives CDR1 SGHRS, CDR2 YFSETQ. The CDR3 sequence is CASSLGLAGGAHEQFF. As DNA, the CDR3 is TGCGCCAGCAGCTTGGGACTAGCGGGAGGGGCGCATGAGCAGTTCTTC.

The V call is TRBV14, the J call TRBJ2-3; TRBD2 might be the D (6 bases). V lost 0 bases and J lost 11, with 12 bases in between. CDR3 length equals 13 residues. Germline V gene sequence: CDR1 SGHDN, CDR2 FVKESK. Here the CDR3 DNA reads TGTGCCAGCAGCCAAGAGGAGGGAGGTCGGCAGTATTTT. This translates into CASSQEEGGRQYF. The full variable domain, its missing parts supplied by reference TRBV14 and TRBJ2-3, is EAGVTQFPSHSVIEKGQTVTLRCDPISGHDNLYWYRRVMGKEIKFLLHFVKESKQDESGMPNNRFLAERTGGTYSTLKVQPAELEDSGVYFCASSQEEGGRQYFGPGTRLTVL.

The rearrangement links TRBV28 to TRBJ2-7; perhaps D is TRBD1 or TRBD2 (5 bases each). The germline V gene encodes CDR1 MDHEN and CDR2 SYDVKM. The V gene lost 6 bases and the J gene lost 2 bases, with 14 bases spanning the gap. This CDR3 comprises 14 residues. The CDR3 protein is CASSSPGPTYEQYF. CDR3 bases: TGTGCCAGCAGCTCTCCGGGGCCAACCTACGAGCAGTACTTC.

V is TRBV27 and J is TRBJ2-7, with D uncertain. The CDR3 is 15 residues long. V was clipped by 4 bases and J by 5 bases, with 18 bases between them. CDR1 is MNHEY and CDR2 is SMNVEV in the germline V gene (reference sequence). The CDR3 DNA reads TGTGCCAGCAGTTCTCCCTCGACGGGTCTCCACGAGCAGTACTTC. Protein product: CASSSPSTGLHEQYF.

This chain joins TRBV7-2 and TRBJ2-1; D could derive from TRBD1 or TRBD2 (5 bases each). Germline loops: CDR1 SGHTA, CDR2 FQGNSA. The CDR3 is made up of 18 amino acids. The ends were cut back, 4 bases at V and 0 bases at J, with 19 bases in the middle. Here the CDR3 DNA reads TGTGCCAGCAGCTCCACCAGGGAGCGGCGTAGCTCCTACAATGAGCAGTTCTTC. Amino acids: CASSSTRERRSSYNEQFF.

The chain couples TRBV29-1 to TRBJ2-3; D may be TRBD2 (6 bases). Germline V gene sequence: CDR1 SQVTM, CDR2 ANQGSEA. The germline V and J ends were trimmed by 2 bases and 14 bases, with 20 bases remaining between them. This CDR3 has 13 amino acids. This chain's CDR3 is CSVEMGRRTRRYF. DNA of the CDR3: TGCAGCGTTGAAATGGGGAGGCGGACGCGGCGGTATTTT.

The gene calls are TRBV28 and TRBJ2-5, with D perhaps TRBD2 (6 bases). The CDR3 spans 14 residues. CDR1 and CDR2 from the germline V gene are MDHEN and SYDVKM. With 4 bases removed from V and 7 bases from J, the gap between germline ends came to 16 bases. The CDR3 nucleotides read TGTGCCAGCAGTTATGGGGGGACTGGGCGGACCCAGTACTTC. Its protein is CASSYGGTGRTQYF. Combining the CDR3 with reference TRBV28 and TRBJ2-5 gives the whole variable domain DVKVTQSSRYLVKRTGEKVFLECVQDMDHENMFWYRQDPGLGLRLIYFSYDVKMKEKGDIPEGYSVSREKKERFSLILESASTNQTSMYLCASSYGGTGRTQYFGPGTRLLVL.

On this clone itself: Other DNA sequences in this sample translate to the same CDR3. This chain joins TRBV5-1 and TRBJ2-1, with TRBD2 matching 9 bases. CDR3 size: 15 residues. Per germline, CDR1 SGHRS and CDR2 YFSETQ. With V trimmed by 4 bases and J by 5 bases, 7 bases remained unmatched. DNA of the CDR3: TGCGCCAGCAGCCTGGGACTAGCAGACGACAATGAGCAGTTCTTC. Amino acid sequence: CASSLGLADDNEQFF.

The chain carries TRBV2 and TRBJ1-1, with a tentative D call TRBD1 (6 bases). The germline V gene encodes CDR1 SNHLY and CDR2 FYNNEI. V gave up 6 bases and J gave up 6 bases, with 14 bases separating them. This CDR3 has 13 amino acids. This CDR3 is CASSVTGSAEAFF. The DNA of the CDR3 is TGTGCCAGCAGCGTTACAGGGTCCGCTGAAGCTTTCTTT. Filled out from reference TRBV2 and TRBJ1-1, the complete variable domain reads EPEVTQTPSHQVTQMGQEVILRCVPISNHLYFYWYRQILGQKVEFLVSFYNNEISEKSEIFDDQFSVERPDGSNFTLKIRSTKLEDSAMYFCASSVTGSAEAFFGQGTRLTVV.

The CDR3 bases are TGCGCCAGCAGCCACCCCGGGACAGCGATCGTCAATCAGCCCCAGCATTTT. Translation gives CASSHPGTAIVNQPQHF. The V call is TRBV4-1, the J call TRBJ1-5; 7 bases are shared with TRBD1. V was pared by 3 bases and J by 3 bases, with 11 bases of the junction left unmatched. Germline V CDR1 and CDR2: MGHRA, YSYEKL. The CDR3 has 17 amino acids.

The chain has TRBV2 and TRBJ2-7; no clear D gene. In germline, CDR1 is SNHLY, CDR2 FYNNEI. V was trimmed by 3 bases and J by 3 bases, leaving 12 bases between them. The CDR3 runs to 14 residues. The CDR3 DNA follows: TGTGCCAGCAGTGACAAGGGTCTCCGCTACGAGCAGTACTTC. It is translated as CASSDKGLRYEQYF.

The chain uses TRBV2 and TRBJ1-1; no firm D call. From germline, CDR1 is SNHLY and CDR2 FYNNEI. V dropped 5 bases and J dropped 4 bases, with 26 bases sitting between them. CDR3 length: 18 amino acids. CDR3 amino acids: CASSSPITSPVRVTEAFF. Here the CDR3 DNA reads TGTGCCAGCAGTTCCCCTATCACTTCCCCTGTAAGGGTCACTGAAGCTTTCTTT.

The genes are TRBV21-1 and TRBJ2-1. TRBV21-1 is termed a pseudogene. The CDR3 is made up of 13 amino acids. The CDR3: CASFLSPNNEQFF. As DNA, the CDR3 is TGTGCCAGCTTCCTTTCCCCGAACAATGAGCAGTTCTTC.

This chain connects TRBV4-1 to TRBJ2-7, with D perhaps TRBD1 (5 bases). This CDR3 comprises 13 residues. V was pared by 1 base and J by 1 base, with 5 bases between. Germline-derived CDR1 and CDR2 are MGHRA and YSYEKL. The CDR3 is CASSQGTSYEQYF. DNA for the CDR3: TGCGCCAGCAGCCAAGGGACATCCTACGAGCAGTACTTC.